The clone carrying this T cell receptor (beta chain) was seen more than once but under ten times. Germline-derived CDR1 and CDR2 are LGHNA and YNFKEQ. The CDR3 length is 17 residues. Trimming shortened V by 0 bases and J by 1 base, and 12 bases separated the two germline ends. Per the study methods: Amplified reference gene primers provided the basis for estimating nucleated cell counts. The data were produced by immunoSEQ multiplex PCR, yet TCRdb's version contains in-frame clones alone and is incomplete. The V and J calls and clone size were taken over from that table, and D and trimming were inferred from the DNA. The table shows 85,000 to 120,000 clones, with approximately 85% occurring only once. This entry is derived from a study of blood T cell repertoires in COVID-19. Whole-study context: Sites in the United States, Italy and Spain provided acute and convalescent COVID-19 samples. From T cells, B-cell-depleted T cells, or PBMCs came the material, which was cDNA or gDNA.

This clonotype originated in a man aged 35-49 years with active or convalescent COVID-19. Sequences were obtained from peripheral blood. The rearrangement joins TRBV4-2 to TRBJ2-2, with D maybe TRBD1 (5 bases). The CDR3 bases are TGTGCCAGCAGCCAAGAGGTCCCAGGGTGGAACACCGGGGAGCTGTTTTTT. Residues: CASSQEVPGWNTGELFF.